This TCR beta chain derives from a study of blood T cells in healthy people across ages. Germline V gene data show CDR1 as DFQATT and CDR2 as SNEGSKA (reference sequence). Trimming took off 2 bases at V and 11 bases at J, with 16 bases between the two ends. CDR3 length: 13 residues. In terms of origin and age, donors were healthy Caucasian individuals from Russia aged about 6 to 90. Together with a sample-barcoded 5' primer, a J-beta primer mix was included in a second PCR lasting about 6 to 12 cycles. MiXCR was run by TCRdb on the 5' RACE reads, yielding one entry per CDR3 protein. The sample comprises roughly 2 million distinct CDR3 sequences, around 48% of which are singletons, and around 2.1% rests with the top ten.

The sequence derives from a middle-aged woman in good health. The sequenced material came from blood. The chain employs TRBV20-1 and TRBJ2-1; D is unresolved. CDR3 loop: CSARTFRTMQQFF. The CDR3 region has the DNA TGCAGTGCTAGAACCTTCCGTACAATGCAGCAGTTCTTC.